The entry below gives a single TCR beta chain sequence along with its context. The data were obtained in a study of blood T cell repertoires in COVID-19. The table came from immunoSEQ multiplex PCR; TCRdb's copy has only in-frame clones and leaves some out. The sample lists about 44,000 clones, about 81% occurring once. Germline V CDR1 and CDR2: SEHNR, FQNEAQ (reference sequence). Trimming at V came to 2 bases and at J to 3 bases, leaving 7 bases not matched to a gene. This CDR3 spans 16 amino acids. This TCR was sampled from a human donor in a cohort sampled during active COVID-19. The genes are TRBV7-9 and TRBJ2-3; 8 nucleotides agree with TRBD2. The sample taken for sequencing was peripheral blood. In DNA form, the CDR3 reads TGTGCCAGCAGCTTATGGGCGGGGGGAGGAACAGATACGCAGTATTTT. Its protein product is CASSLWAGGGTDTQYF. The whole variable domain, filled in from reference TRBV7-9 and TRBJ2-3, reads DTGVSQNPRHKITKRGQNVTFRCDPISEHNRLYWYRQTLGQGPEFLTYFQNEAQLEKSRLLSDRFSAERPKGSFSTLEIQRTEQGDSAMYLCASSLWAGGGTDTQYFGPGTRLTVL.